This is a list of T cell receptor beta chains from one sample in a study of cytomegalovirus exposure and HLA in healthy donors. The protocol was immunoSEQ multiplex PCR, while the TCRdb copy is restricted to in-frame clones and leaves out a portion. The sample gives around 130,000 clones, about 8% of which show up once; approximately 6.4% is in the top ten. Sequenced: PBMCs. The source is a woman aged 40-49 years in good health and CMV-seropositive. The CDR3 runs from the conserved cysteine through the conserved F or W. A D gene is named only where the DNA matches it firmly. Some rows mark clone size as missing; the rest say once, few, many or name a class of expanded clone.

j_call,clone_size,d_call,v_call,cdr3_nt,cdr3_aa
TRBJ2-5,NA,NA,TRBV11-3,TGTGCCAGCAGCTTAGGGACTAAAGAAAAAGAGACCCAGTACTTC,CASSLGTKEKETQYF
TRBJ2-5,few,TRBD1,TRBV5-6,TGTGCCAGCAGCTTGAGGCAGGGGGCTAGAGGAGAGACCCAGTACTTC,CASSLRQGARGETQYF
TRBJ1-2,NA,TRBD1,TRBV5-5,TGTGCCAGCAGCGACAGGGGGGACTATGGCTACACCTTC,CASSDRGDYGYTF
TRBJ1-2,NA,TRBD1,TRBV15,TGTGCCACCAGCCCGGACAGGATCTATGGCTACACCTTC,CATSPDRIYGYTF
TRBJ2-2,NA,NA,TRBV6-4,TGTGCCAGCAGTGACTCCGGGGGAAACACCGGGGAGCTGTTTTTT,CASSDSGGNTGELFF
TRBJ1-3,few,NA,TRBV5-4,TGTGCCAGCAGCTGGAAAGGGGCTGGAAACACCATATATTTT,CASSWKGAGNTIYF
TRBJ2-7,few,NA,TRBV5-1,TGCGCCAGCAGCTTGATTGCAGATTCCTACGAGCAGTACTTC,CASSLIADSYEQYF
TRBJ1-1,NA,NA,TRBV10-1,TGCGCCAGCAGTGAAGGCAGGGGAAGGGCTGAAGCTTTCTTT,CASSEGRGRAEAFF
TRBJ1-2,NA,NA,TRBV6-6,TGTGCCAGCAGTTCCGGCGGTGACTATGGCTACACCTTC,CASSSGGDYGYTF
TRBJ1-6,few,NA,TRBV14,TGTGCCAGCAGCCAAGCCAGTCCCCCGATTTCACCCCTCCACTTT,CASSQASPPISPLHF
TRBJ1-1,NA,NA,TRBV6-5,TGTGCCAGCAGTTACGGGCGTGTCACTGAAGCTTTCTTT,CASSYGRVTEAFF
TRBJ2-3,NA,NA,TRBV10-1,TGCGCCAGCAGTGAAGGACTATCTATGTACACAGATACGCAGTATTTT,CASSEGLSMYTDTQYF
TRBJ1-1,NA,TRBD1,TRBV18,TGTGCCAGCTCTCTGGGACAGGGCGAAGCTTTCTTT,CASSLGQGEAFF
TRBJ1-1,few,TRBD1,TRBV25-1,TGTGCCAGCAGTGAGGGTTTTGGACAGGGGACGAACACTGAAGCTTTCTTT,CASSEGFGQGTNTEAFF
TRBJ1-5,NA,NA,TRBV6-5,TGTGCCAGCAGTGAGAAATGGCCCCAGCATTTT,CASSEKWPQHF
TRBJ2-2,NA,TRBD1,TRBV5-4,TGTGCCAGCAGTCGCCGGGACAGGAGAACCGGGGAGCTGTTTTTT,CASSRRDRRTGELFF
TRBJ1-3,NA,NA,TRBV5-1,TGCGCCAGCAGCTTTGGAGGGGCCACCTCTGGAAACACCATATATTTT,CASSFGGATSGNTIYF
TRBJ1-2,NA,TRBD1,TRBV5-3,TGTGCCAGAAGCTTAGGACAGGGGGCGCGGGACTATGGCTACACCTTC,CARSLGQGARDYGYTF
TRBJ1-5,NA,NA,TRBV6-5,TGTGCCAGCAGTTACGAAATTGCCTACAATCAGCCCCAGCATTTT,CASSYEIAYNQPQHF
TRBJ1-2,NA,TRBD1,TRBV30,TGTGCCTGGAGTAAAGACAGGGGGCTCGGCTACACCTTC,CAWSKDRGLGYTF
TRBJ2-3,once,TRBD2,TRBV19,TGTGCCAGTAGTATCACTAGCGCGCAATACAATGAGCACTTCTTC,CASSITSAQYNEHFF
TRBJ1-3,few,NA,TRBV4-1,TGCGCCAGCAGCCCCCTAGACTCCTCTGGAAACACCATATATTTT,CASSPLDSSGNTIYF
TRBJ1-1,NA,NA,TRBV6-1,TGTGCCAGCAGTGAAATCGCAGGGCACACTGAAGCTTTCTTT,CASSEIAGHTEAFF
TRBJ2-1,NA,NA,TRBV4-2,TGTGCCAGCAGCCAAATAGACAGGGTCGGGGGTGAGCAGTTCTTC,CASSQIDRVGGEQFF
TRBJ1-1,few,NA,TRBV5-8,TGTGCCAGCAGCGTGGACAGGAACACTGAAGCTTTCTTT,CASSVDRNTEAFF
TRBJ1-1,NA,NA,TRBV25-1,TGTGCCAGCAGTGAATATATTTCCGGGGGTCGCACTGAAGCTTTCTTT,CASSEYISGGRTEAFF
TRBJ2-1,NA,NA,TRBV27,TGTGCCAGCAGGGGGGGGGCGGGGGTTTCCTACAATGAGCAGTTCTTC,CASRGGAGVSYNEQFF
TRBJ1-5,NA,NA,TRBV19,TGTGCCAGTAGTAGTACAGGAACTAGCAATCAGCCCCAGCATTTT,CASSSTGTSNQPQHF
TRBJ2-1,NA,NA,TRBV6-5,TGTGCCAGCAGTTACTCGCCAGGTCCACCGACAATGGGGCAGTTCTTC,CASSYSPGPPTMGQFF
TRBJ1-1,few,NA,TRBV7-9,TGTGCCAGCAGCAAAAGTGGAGGGGACACTGAAGCTTTCTTT,CASSKSGGDTEAFF
TRBJ1-2,few,TRBD1,TRBV5-6,TGTGCCAGCAGCTTGCCAGAGGGGGCAGGAGGTGGCTACACCTTC,CASSLPEGAGGGYTF
TRBJ2-1,NA,TRBD1,TRBV19,TGTGCCAGTAGGATCCAGGGGGATACCTACAATGAGCAGTTCTTC,CASRIQGDTYNEQFF
TRBJ1-2,NA,NA,TRBV6-1,TGTGCCAGCAGTGACGGACAGATCTATGGCTACACCTTC,CASSDGQIYGYTF
TRBJ1-4,NA,NA,TRBV14,TGTGCCAGCAGCCAAGATAATGCGGGAGGAAATGAAAAACTGTTTTTT,CASSQDNAGGNEKLFF
TRBJ2-3,few,TRBD2,TRBV7-9,TGTGCCAGCAGTCTTACTAGCGGGGGCCCTCTGGATACGCAGTATTTT,CASSLTSGGPLDTQYF
TRBJ1-5,NA,TRBD1,TRBV2,TGTGCCAGCAGCCCCAGACAGGGCTGGTATCAGCCCCAGCATTTT,CASSPRQGWYQPQHF
TRBJ2-5,NA,NA,TRBV4-2,TGTGCCAGCAGCCCAACTCCCGGGGAACAAGAGACCCAGTACTTC,CASSPTPGEQETQYF
TRBJ2-2,few,TRBD1,TRBV5-6,TGTGCCAGCAGCAGGGACAGGGTCACCGGGGAGCTGTTTTTT,CASSRDRVTGELFF
TRBJ2-1,NA,NA,TRBV19,TGTGCCAGTAGTAGAGGAGGGGGCTACTACAATGAGCAGTTCTTC,CASSRGGGYYNEQFF
TRBJ1-1,NA,TRBD1,TRBV30,TGTGCCTGGCGCAGGGGGGATTGGAACACTGAAGCTTTCTTT,CAWRRGDWNTEAFF
TRBJ2-3,NA,TRBD2,TRBV5-4,TGTGCCAGCAGCTTGGTAGGGACTAGCGGGGGGGCAGGGGATACGCAGTATTTT,CASSLVGTSGGAGDTQYF
TRBJ1-1,few,NA,TRBV6-1,TGTGCCAGCAGTGAGAGCCGCCCCCGGAGGAACACTGAAGCTTTCTTT,CASSESRPRRNTEAFF
TRBJ1-5,NA,NA,TRBV6-5,TGTGCCAGCAGCCCCCGACAGTATAGCAATCAGCCCCAGCATTTT,CASSPRQYSNQPQHF
TRBJ1-2,few,TRBD1,TRBV6-4,TGTGCCAGCAGTGACGGAACAGGGGACTATGGCTACACCTTC,CASSDGTGDYGYTF
TRBJ1-4,NA,NA,TRBV6-1,TGTGCCAGCAACCGAAGGGGCGTAAAACTGTTTTTT,CASNRRGVKLFF
TRBJ2-1,NA,NA,TRBV12-5,TGTGCTAGTGGTCTCACTTTGGATGAGCAGTTCTTC,CASGLTLDEQFF
TRBJ2-7,few,TRBD1,TRBV5-1,TGCGCCAGCAGCGCGGGACAGGGCTCCTACGAGCAGTACTTC,CASSAGQGSYEQYF
TRBJ2-1,few,TRBD1,TRBV18,TGTGCCAGCTCCAAGACCGGGACAGGGGTCTACAATGAGCAGTTCTTC,CASSKTGTGVYNEQFF
TRBJ1-2,NA,TRBD1,TRBV6-4,TGTGCCAGCAGTGACAGGACAGGTCGTGGCTACACCTTC,CASSDRTGRGYTF
TRBJ2-7,few,NA,TRBV5-4,TGTGCCAGCAGCTTAGGGATTGGGGGCCTTGGTCCGGGGGAGCAGTACTTC,CASSLGIGGLGPGEQYF
TRBJ1-2,NA,TRBD1,TRBV12-5,TGTGCTAGTGGTTTGGTACCGGACAGGGGGCCTGGCTACACCTTC,CASGLVPDRGPGYTF
TRBJ2-7,NA,TRBD1,TRBV19,TGTGCCAGTAGTATGGGACAGTCGAAGGGCGAGCAGTACTTC,CASSMGQSKGEQYF
TRBJ1-1,NA,NA,TRBV5-4,TGTGCCAGCAGCTTGGAACAGACGAACACTGAAGCTTTCTTT,CASSLEQTNTEAFF
TRBJ2-3,NA,NA,TRBV6-5,TGTGCCAGCAGTGGAACGGGGATCATAGATACGCAGTATTTT,CASSGTGIIDTQYF
TRBJ2-5,few,TRBD1,TRBV27,TGTGCCAGCAGTTTATATCGGACAGGGGGCTCGGAGACCCAGTACTTC,CASSLYRTGGSETQYF